The sequence of this T cell receptor (beta chain) was determined in a study of blood T cell repertoires in COVID-19. Whole-study context: Whether acute or convalescent, the COVID-19 samples came from the United States, Italy and Spain. In each case, the material was cDNA or gDNA derived from T cells, B-cell-depleted T cells, or PBMCs.

The germline V gene has CDR1 LGHNA and CDR2 YSLEER. The V gene end was trimmed by 3 bases and the J gene end by 2 bases; junction bases not matched to a gene: 3. The CDR3 length is 15 residues. Under the authors' procedure: Nucleated cell number was recorded as an estimate derived from reference gene primer amplification. The repertoire was sequenced with immunoSEQ multiplex PCR; TCRdb's copy has only in-frame clones and lacks some. V and J calls and clone size are given by that table; D and trimming were obtained from the DNA. The repertoire consists of tens of thousands of clones, with about 82% occurring once and the leading ten covering roughly an eighth.

The receptor was isolated from a human donor in a cohort sampled during active COVID-19. The chain links TRBV4-3 to TRBJ1-3, with 8 bases matching TRBD1. The sequenced material came from peripheral blood. The chain's CDR3 is CASSHRQGTGNTIYF. The CDR3 nucleotides read TGCGCCAGCAGCCACCGACAGGGGACTGGAAACACCATATATTTT.